The 9 T cell receptor beta chains given below trace back to one sample, sequenced in a study of blood T cell repertoires in COVID-19. Data came from immunoSEQ multiplex PCR; TCRdb stores just in-frame clones and leaves some out. The sample gives 250,000 or so clones, 80% to 90% of which show up once; about 3.4% is in the top ten. The sequencing sample was made of PBMCs or T cells enriched from blood (not recorded which). The receptors shown here come from a woman in her thirties or forties who had been exposed to COVID-19.

This chain connects TRBV28 to TRBJ1-2; D perhaps matches TRBD1 (6 bases). V lost 7 bases and J 0 bases, leaving 9 bases between the germline ends. Germline CDR1 reads MDHEN; CDR2 reads SYDVKM. CDR3 length: 13 amino acids. DNA for the CDR3: TGTGCCAGCATGGACAGAGCTAACTATGGCTACACCTTC. Its protein product is CASMDRANYGYTF.

The CDR3 is CASRAGRNYGYTF. In nucleotides, the CDR3 is TGTGCCAGCAGAGCGGGACGGAACTATGGCTACACCTTC. The rearrangement links TRBV6-5 to TRBJ1-2; tentative D call: TRBD1 (5 bases). The CDR3 spans 13 residues. Germline V gene lookup returns CDR1 MNHEY and CDR2 SVGAGI. Trimming stripped 6 bases from V and 2 bases from J, with 10 bases between.

This chain connects TRBV12-3 or TRBV12-4 to TRBJ2-1; D is possibly TRBD2 (6 bases). The germline V and J ends were trimmed by 7 bases and 8 bases, with 9 bases remaining between them. The CDR3 is 11 residues long. The CDR3 nucleotides read TGTGCCAGCACATGGGGGGATGAGCAGTTCTTC. Its protein is CASTWGDEQFF.

This clone was counted a single time. The junction departs from the called germline gene at one end, perhaps through a read error. The chain recombines TRBV5-1 with TRBJ2-3, with TRBD2 matching over 14 bases. Germline values: CDR1 SGHRS, CDR2 YFSETQ. The CDR3 has 18 residues. The CDR3 sequence is CASSFGLAGGTRTDTQYF. The CDR3 DNA follows: TGTGCCAGCAGCTTCGGACTAGCGGGAGGAACCCGCACAGATACGCAGTATTTT.

This sequence joins TRBV7-2 and TRBJ2-3, with 8 bases fitting TRBD1. Unmatched junction bases numbered 8, after V lost 5 bases and J lost 4 bases. Looked up from germline, CDR1 is SGHTA and CDR2 is FQGNSA. This CDR3 spans 15 amino acids. In DNA, the CDR3 is TGTGCCAGCAGCCTCACGACAGGGGTCGCAGATACGCAGTATTTT. Translated, it gives CASSLTTGVADTQYF.

V gene TRBV24-1 combines with J gene TRBJ2-3, with 7 bases aligning to TRBD2. This CDR3 has 14 amino acids. Germline V gives CDR1 KGHDR, CDR2 SFDVKD. V lost 7 bases to trimming and J lost 0 bases; unmatched junction nucleotides: 3. In nucleotides, the CDR3 is TGTGCCACCAGCCTTAGCGGGAGCACAGATACGCAGTATTTT. Translation gives CATSLSGSTDTQYF.

The chain's CDR3 is CASSPRTGEVTEAFF. In nucleotides, the CDR3 is TGTGCCAGCAGCCCCCGGACAGGGGAGGTTACTGAAGCTTTCTTT. The chain carries TRBV6-2 or TRBV6-3 and TRBJ1-1; 9 bases match TRBD1. CDR1 MNHEY and CDR2 SVGEGT come from the germline V gene. V dropped 6 bases and J dropped 5; count of bases not matched to a gene: 10. The CDR3 length is 15 residues.

This clone was picked up one time. The rearrangement joins TRBV10-2 to TRBJ2-7, with TRBD2 matching 8 bases. J gave up 7 bases and V 6 bases, and 20 bases lay outside the gene matches. From germline, CDR1 is WSHSY and CDR2 SAAADI. This CDR3 is built from 17 residues. The CDR3 bases are TGCGCCAGCAGCAACTGTCCCGAAGGGCGGGAGGAAAGTGAGCAGTACGTC. Its protein product is CASSNCPEGREESEQYV.

The CDR3 region has the DNA TGTGCCAGCAGCTTAGCCGGCCAGGGAGGGTTTGATGGCTACACCTTC. Amino acid sequence: CASSLAGQGGFDGYTF. The chain has TRBV7-2 and TRBJ1-2; weak D call: TRBD1 (5 bases). Germline V gene data show CDR1 as SGHTA and CDR2 as FQGNSA. The CDR3 sequence is 16 residues long. The ends were cut back, 0 bases at V and 6 bases at J, with 17 bases in the middle. Together with reference TRBV7-2 and TRBJ1-2, the CDR3 gives the full variable domain: GAGVSQSPSNKVTEKGKDVELRCDPISGHTALYWYRQSLGQGLEFLIYFQGNSAPDKSGLPSDRFSAERTGGSVSTLTIQRTQQEDSAVYLCASSLAGQGGFDGYTFGSGTRLTVV.